The 22 T cell receptor beta chains below were found in one sample sequenced in a study of blood T cell repertoires in COVID-19. Sequencing was performed with immunoSEQ multiplex PCR; in TCRdb, only in-frame clones are kept and a portion is missing. The sample includes about 480,000 clones, roughly 90% seen only once; the top ten take about 2%. Material for sequencing was PBMCs or T cells enriched from blood (not recorded which). These receptors came from a woman between 35 and 50 years old who had recovered from COVID-19.

This clone was seen once. The V call is TRBV4-3, the J call TRBJ1-6; TRBD1 matches at 7 bases. CDR3 length: 17 amino acids. Germline loops: CDR1 LGHNA, CDR2 YSLEER. V dropped 2 bases and J dropped 7; count of bases not matched to a gene: 11. The CDR3, as DNA: TGCGCCAGCAGCCAACTAACCGGGACAGACTCAAATTCACCCCTCCACTTT. Residues: CASSQLTGTDSNSPLHF.

The V gene is TRBV10-3, the J gene TRBJ2-1; TRBD2 aligns across 14 bases. The length of the CDR3 is 17 residues. CDR1 and CDR2 (germline): ENHRY, SYGVKD. Trimming cost V 4 bases and J 9 bases; bases outside gene matches: 11. CDR3 loop: CAISVRRLAGGDGEQFF. CDR3 coding DNA: TGTGCCATCAGTGTCCGACGACTAGCGGGAGGGGATGGTGAGCAGTTCTTC.

This sequence joins TRBV9 and TRBJ2-1; D is perhaps TRBD2 (6 bases). V dropped 7 bases and J dropped 7 bases, with 15 bases sitting between them. CDR3 length: 13 residues. CDR1 is SGDLS, CDR2 YYNGEE, per germline. The CDR3 loop reads CASGRENQNEQFF. In nucleotides, the CDR3 is TGTGCCAGCGGACGGGAGAACCAGAATGAGCAGTTCTTC.

For the CDR3, the DNA is TGCAGCGTTGAAGGACTAGCGGGGCACACAGATACGCAGTATTTT. It specifies CSVEGLAGHTDTQYF. This chain uses TRBV29-1 with TRBJ2-3; 11 bases are shared with TRBD2. The germline gives CDR1 SQVTM, CDR2 ANQGSEA. The CDR3 spans 15 residues. The V segment lost 1 base and the J segment 2 bases; nucleotides outside the gene matches: 2.

The chain joins TRBV5-8 to TRBJ2-1, with D hard to call. V lost 0 bases, J lost 8 bases, and 3 bases lay in between. Germline loops: CDR1 SGHTS, CDR2 YDEGEE. The CDR3 is 11 residues long. CDR3 in DNA: TGTGCCAGCAGCTTGGCGGATGAGCAGTTCTTC. Its translation is CASSLADEQFF.

The chain joins TRBV5-1 to TRBJ1-4; D possibly corresponds to TRBD1 (5 bases). With 3 bases removed from V and 2 bases from J, the gap between germline ends came to 8 bases. The CDR3 length is 14 residues. In germline, CDR1 is SGHRS, CDR2 YFSETQ. CDR3 DNA: TGCGCCAGCAGCTCGGGGGTGACTAATGAAAAACTGTTTTTT. It encodes CASSSGVTNEKLFF. Full variable domain (outside the CDR3, taken from reference TRBV5-1 and TRBJ1-4): KAGVTQTPRYLIKTRGQQVTLSCSPISGHRSVSWYQQTPGQGLQFLFEYFSETQRNKGNFPGRFSGRQFSNSRSEMNVSTLELGDSALYLCASSSGVTNEKLFFGSGTQLSVL.

The chain employs TRBV24-1 and TRBJ2-1; the match to TRBD2 covers 9 bases. The CDR3 loop spans 14 amino acids. Germline V CDR1 and CDR2: KGHDR, SFDVKD. The V gene end was trimmed by 3 bases and the J gene end by 8 bases; junction bases not matched to a gene: 4. CDR3 region: CATSDAGLAHEQFF. CDR3 DNA: TGTGCCACCAGTGATGCCGGACTAGCGCATGAGCAGTTCTTC.

The chain is built from TRBV11-2 and TRBJ2-1, with D perhaps matching TRBD1 (7 bases). The CDR3 has 16 residues. V shed 3 bases and J shed 4 bases, with 16 bases lying between them. Germline V lookup: CDR1 SGHAT, CDR2 FQNNGV. CDR3: CASSFRGDRSYNEQFF. The CDR3 coding sequence is TGTGCCAGCAGCTTCCGCGGGGACAGAAGTTACAATGAGCAGTTCTTC. Using reference TRBV11-2 and TRBJ2-1 for the parts outside the CDR3, the full variable domain is EAGVAQSPRYKIIEKRQSVAFWCNPISGHATLYWYQQILGQGPKLLIQFQNNGVVDDSQLPKDRFSAERLKGVDSTLKIQPAKLEDSAVYLCASSFRGDRSYNEQFFGPGTRLTVL.

The genes are TRBV3-1 (or the pseudogene TRBV3-2) and TRBJ2-7, with TRBD2 identical over 8 bases. V was pared by 2 bases and J by 2 bases, with 5 bases of the junction left unmatched. Per the germline V gene, CDR1 is LGHDT and CDR2 is YNNKEL (reference sequence). The CDR3 length is 15 residues. As DNA, the CDR3 is TGTGCCAGCAGCCAAAGTCCGGGAGGGCCCTACGAGCAGTACTTC. As protein: CASSQSPGGPYEQYF.

The J gene is TRBJ2-7, the V gene TRBV10-3; tentative D call: TRBD1 (6 bases). The CDR3 is 16 residues long. Trimming took 8 bases from V and 2 from J, leaving 22 bases between them. The germline CDR1 and CDR2 sequences are ENHRY and SYGVKD. The CDR3 loop is CAIEGEQGQSTYEQYF. DNA of the CDR3: TGTGCCATCGAGGGGGAACAAGGACAGTCTACCTACGAGCAGTACTTC.

The V and J genes are TRBV12-5 and TRBJ2-2, with D uncertain. Trimming stripped 0 bases from V and 1 base from J, with 6 bases between. This CDR3 contains 15 residues. Germline lookup yields CDR1 LGHNT and CDR2 FRNRAP. The CDR3 region is CASGLVTLNTGELFF. Here the CDR3 DNA reads TGTGCTAGTGGTTTGGTGACACTGAACACCGGGGAGCTGTTTTTT.

CDR3 protein: CASSQDPAGGTEAFF. The CDR3 DNA reads TGCGCCAGCAGCCAAGATCCCGCAGGGGGGACTGAAGCTTTCTTT. This chain connects TRBV4-1 to TRBJ1-1; TRBD1 matches at 7 bases. V lost 0 bases, J lost 5 bases, and 6 bases stayed unmatched. CDR1 is MGHRA and CDR2 is YSYEKL in the germline V gene. The CDR3 spans 15 residues.

CDR3 residues: CAVSPPGNEQFF. CDR3 DNA sequence: TGCGCCGTCTCACCCCCGGGCAATGAGCAGTTCTTC. The chain is built from TRBV23-1 and TRBJ2-1; D gene unclear. TRBV23-1 is assigned to the ORF class and has an uncertain function. This CDR3 spans 12 amino acids. Trimming took 11 bases from V and 6 from J, leaving 14 bases between them.

V usage is TRBV11-3 and J usage is TRBJ2-1, with 9 bases aligning to TRBD2. This CDR3 is 17 amino acids long. Germline-derived CDR1 and CDR2 are SGHNT and YENEEA. V dropped 4 bases and J dropped 9; count of bases not matched to a gene: 16. As DNA, the CDR3 is TGTGCCAGCAGCTCTTTTACTGACGGCGGGAGGGCCGGTGAGCAGTTCTTC. As protein: CASSSFTDGGRAGEQFF. Full variable domain (outside the CDR3, taken from reference TRBV11-3 and TRBJ2-1): EAGVVQSPRYKIIEKKQPVAFWCNPISGHNTLYWYLQNLGQGPELLIRYENEEAVDDSQLPKDRFSAERLKGVDSTLKIQPAELGDSAVYLCASSSFTDGGRAGEQFFGPGTRLTVL.

The chain employs TRBV10-1 and TRBJ2-2; 7 bases map to TRBD1. The ends lost 2 bases at V and 0 bases at J; junction bases unmatched: 0. This CDR3 spans 15 amino acids. CDR1 is WNHNN, CDR2 SYGVQD, per germline (reference sequence). CDR3 amino acids: CASSERGPNTGELFF. As DNA, the CDR3 is TGCGCCAGCAGTGAGAGGGGGCCGAACACCGGGGAGCTGTTTTTT.

V and J are TRBV12-3 or TRBV12-4 and TRBJ1-3; D unclear. V was shortened by 5 bases and J by 2 bases, with 7 bases between the two germline ends. CDR3 length equals 13 residues. CDR3 sequence reads: CASSQITGNTIYF. CDR3 sequence (DNA): TGTGCCAGCAGTCAGATAACTGGAAACACCATATATTTT.

The chain links TRBV15 to TRBJ2-7, with TRBD1 matching 7 bases. The CDR3 covers 15 residues. Germline CDR1 LNHNV, CDR2 YYDKDF (reference sequence). The V gene end was trimmed by 4 bases and the J gene end by 3 bases; junction bases not matched to a gene: 9. DNA of the CDR3: TGTGCCACCAGCAAACTTGGGACAGCGCTCTACGAGCAGTACTTC. This codes for CATSKLGTALYEQYF.

The chain carries TRBV12-5 and TRBJ2-7, with 10 bases identical to TRBD1. Germline V CDR1 and CDR2: LGHNT, FRNRAP. With V trimmed by 4 bases and J by 5 bases, 11 bases remained unmatched. The CDR3 is made up of 16 amino acids. The CDR3 protein is CASGSPPGTGVHEQYF. The CDR3 nucleotides are TGTGCTAGTGGTTCGCCTCCCGGGACAGGGGTCCACGAGCAGTACTTC. The full variable domain, with the rest looked up from reference TRBV12-5 and TRBJ2-7, is DARVTQTPRHKVTEMGQEVTMRCQPILGHNTVFWYRQTMMQGLELLAYFRNRAPLDDSGMPKDRFSAEMPDATLATLKIQPSEPRDSAVYFCASGSPPGTGVHEQYFGPGTRLTVT.

This sequence joins TRBV7-8 and TRBJ2-1; 7 bases fit TRBD2. Germline V gene data show CDR1 as SGHVS and CDR2 as FQNEAQ. The trim removed 7 bases at V and 8 bases at J, leaving 11 bases unmatched. The CDR3 contains 14 residues. The CDR3 reads CASKGGASGDEQFF. The CDR3 region has the DNA TGTGCCAGCAAGGGAGGGGCTAGCGGCGATGAGCAGTTCTTC. The variable domain in full, with the rest retrieved from reference TRBV7-8 and TRBJ2-1, is GAGVSQSPRYKVAKRGQDVALRCDPISGHVSLFWYQQALGQGPEFLTYFQNEAQLDKSGLPSDRFFAERPEGSVSTLKIQRTQQEDSAVYLCASKGGASGDEQFFGPGTRLTVL.

The CDR3 sequence: CASSRRFPSSGNTIYF. The CDR3 nucleotides are TGTGCCAGCAGCCGCAGATTTCCAAGCTCTGGAAACACCATATATTTT. The chain employs TRBV7-8 and TRBJ1-3; D not certain. The CDR3 has 16 amino acids. Trimming took 5 bases from V and 0 from J, leaving 14 bases between them. The germline V gene encodes CDR1 SGHVS and CDR2 FQNEAQ.

In this sample, this clone turned up a few times. The rearrangement joins TRBV6-5 to TRBJ1-4; D gene ambiguous. Trimming pared 2 bases from V and 8 bases from J, leaving 9 bases between. The CDR3 sequence is 13 residues long. The germline CDR1 and CDR2 sequences are MNHEY and SVGAGI. CDR3: CASSYGGGEKLFF. The CDR3 region has the DNA TGTGCCAGCAGTTACGGAGGTGGGGAAAAACTGTTTTTT.

This chain links TRBV28 with TRBJ1-1; 12 bases are a match to TRBD1. Trimming at V came to 5 bases and at J to 0 bases, leaving 10 bases not matched to a gene. Germline CDR1 MDHEN, CDR2 SYDVKM. The CDR3 is made up of 18 amino acids. The CDR3 sequence: CASSRLGQGALMNTEAFF. The CDR3 bases are TGTGCCAGCAGTCGACTGGGACAGGGGGCGTTGATGAACACTGAAGCTTTCTTT.